This T cell receptor beta chain was sequenced in a study of cytomegalovirus exposure and HLA in healthy donors. 13 Jbeta primers and 60 Vbeta primers were used for the PCR. The method was immunoSEQ multiplex PCR; TCRdb's version includes in-frame clones alone and lacks a portion of them. The top ten clones hold less than 2% of a sample with about 190,000 clones, 65% to 85% of them seen once. This clone was seen only once. The CDR3 runs to 15 residues. CDR1 and CDR2 (germline): PRHDT, FYEKMQ (reference sequence). V dropped 3 bases and J dropped 5; count of bases not matched to a gene: 10. Sequencing used PBMCs. The chain employs TRBV13 and TRBJ2-7, with TRBD1 matching over 7 bases. This clonotype was obtained from a woman in her late teens or twenties in good health and CMV-seronegative. CDR3 nucleotide sequence: TGTGCCAGCAGCTTGGCAACAGGGGTGAACGACGAGCAGTACTTC. This encodes CASSLATGVNDEQYF.